Listed here are 15 T cell receptor beta chains from one sample, sequenced in a study of T cells in Graves' hyperthyroidism and ophthalmopathy. Amplification yielded TCR beta CDR3 regions, with RNA transcripts as the source. Using the HTBI primer set, a first-round RT-PCR was run on the TCR CDR3. A single record per CDR3 protein comes from TCRdb applying MiXCR to the multiplex PCR reads. The table includes fewer than 550,000 distinct CDR3 sequences, more than 15% detected once. What was sequenced was blood. The receptors derive from a woman aged 18-30 years with Graves' hyperthyroidism.

This clonotype has more than one count but fewer than ten. This chain joins TRBV20-1 and TRBJ1-2; D may be TRBD1 (6 bases). From germline, CDR1 is DFQATT and CDR2 SNEGSKA (reference sequence). V lost 3 bases, J lost 3 bases, and 14 bases lay in between. CDR3 length equals 14 residues. The CDR3 nucleotides are TGCAGTGCTAGGATGGGGGCCTGGTACTATGGCTACACCTTC. This sequence encodes CSARMGAWYYGYTF.

The table lists this clonotype with many counts. The chain is built from TRBV9 and TRBJ1-2; 10 bases are shared with TRBD1. Germline CDR1 is SGDLS and CDR2 is YYNGEE. CDR3 length: 17 amino acids. V was clipped by 2 bases and J by 5 bases; unmatched bases: 12. This chain's CDR3 is CASSVSARQGAIYGYTF. DNA for the CDR3: TGTGCCAGCAGCGTTTCCGCCAGACAGGGGGCTATTTATGGCTACACCTTC. The variable domain in full, completed from reference TRBV9 and TRBJ1-2, reads DSGVTQTPKHLITATGQRVTLRCSPRSGDLSVYWYQQSLDQGLQFLIQYYNGEERAKGNILERFSAQQFPDLHSELNLSSLELGDSALYFCASSVSARQGAIYGYTFGSGTRLTVV.

This clonotype has at least ten counts. The chain employs TRBV12-5 and TRBJ1-2; 10 nucleotides line up with TRBD1. Per the germline V gene, CDR1 is LGHNT and CDR2 is FRNRAP. Germline trimming cut 7 bases from V and 5 bases from J; bases unmatched to any gene: 4. This CDR3 comprises 13 residues. CDR3: CASAAGQGYGYTF. For the CDR3, the DNA is TGTGCTAGTGCTGCGGGACAGGGGTATGGCTACACCTTC.

This clonotype has at least ten counts. The chain combines TRBV3-1 with TRBJ1-1, with D perhaps matching TRBD1 (6 bases). The V end lost 4 bases, the J end lost 1 base, and 13 bases lay between the germline ends. The CDR3 runs to 15 residues. CDR1 is LGHDT and CDR2 is YNNKEL in the germline V gene (reference sequence). The CDR3 here is CASSPAPGANTEAFF. The CDR3 nucleotides read TGTGCCAGCAGCCCGGCCCCGGGGGCGAACACTGAAGCTTTCTTT.

This clonotype was observed a handful of times. The rearrangement joins TRBV19 to TRBJ2-2; perhaps TRBD2 as D (6 bases). The CDR3 is 16 residues long. From germline, CDR1 is LNHDA and CDR2 SQIVND (reference sequence). V was pared by 7 bases and J by 0 bases, with 15 bases between. The CDR3 DNA follows: TGTGCCAGTAAATTTTCCGGGAGAGCGAACACCGGGGAGCTGTTTTTT. It codes for CASKFSGRANTGELFF. The full variable domain, completed using reference TRBV19 and TRBJ2-2, is DGGITQSPKYLFRKEGQNVTLSCEQNLNHDAMYWYRQDPGQGLRLIYYSQIVNDFQKGDIAEGYSVSREKKESFPLTVTSAQKNPTAFYLCASKFSGRANTGELFFGEGSRLTVL.

This clonotype was recorded many times. The chain combines TRBV10-3 with TRBJ1-1; 9 positions match TRBD1. This CDR3 contains 14 residues. Germline V CDR1 and CDR2: ENHRY, SYGVKD. V dropped 4 bases and J dropped 2; count of bases not matched to a gene: 2. The CDR3 nucleotides are TGTGCCATCAGTGGGGGACAGGGAAACACTGAAGCTTTCTTT. Its translation: CAISGGQGNTEAFF.

Here the CDR3 reads CASSSRTSGGLYNEQFF. In DNA form, the CDR3 reads TGTGCCAGCAGCTCTAGGACTAGCGGGGGGCTCTACAATGAGCAGTTCTTC. The rearrangement uses TRBV7-9 and TRBJ2-1; TRBD2 agrees at 14 bases. V trimming: 4 bases; J trimming: 3 bases; junction bases outside the gene matches: 5. The CDR3 extends over 17 amino acids. Germline V gives CDR1 SEHNR, CDR2 FQNEAQ (reference sequence). Based on the CDR3 plus reference TRBV7-9 and TRBJ2-1, the full variable domain is DTGVSQNPRHKITKRGQNVTFRCDPISEHNRLYWYRQTLGQGPEFLTYFQNEAQLEKSRLLSDRFSAERPKGSFSTLEIQRTEQGDSAMYLCASSSRTSGGLYNEQFFGPGTRLTVL.

This clonotype was seen a handful of times. V is TRBV6-1 and J is TRBJ2-1; 8 bases agree with TRBD1. CDR1 is MNHNS and CDR2 is SASEGT in the germline V gene. V shed 2 bases, J shed 5 bases, and the junction held 8 bases outside the gene matches. This CDR3 region has 16 residues. CDR3: CASSETGGPLNNEQFF. The CDR3 bases are TGTGCCAGCAGTGAAACAGGGGGACCTCTTAACAATGAGCAGTTCTTC.

This clonotype was picked up many times. The chain has TRBV28 and TRBJ1-2; D uncertain. The V end was cut by 4 bases, the J end by 8 bases, with 14 bases between. Germline assignment: CDR1 MDHEN and CDR2 SYDVKM. The CDR3 totals 13 residues. In DNA, the CDR3 is TGTGCCAGCAGTTCTGAGGTCTTTCGGGGCTACACCTTC. This encodes CASSSEVFRGYTF.

The CDR3 loop reads CASSQVSGGASYGYTF. CDR3 DNA sequence: TGTGCCAGCAGCCAAGTCTCTGGGGGCGCCAGCTATGGCTACACCTTC. The V gene is TRBV3-1, the J gene TRBJ1-2; perhaps TRBD1 as D (6 bases). Trimming removed 1 base at V and 4 bases at J, with 16 bases between. The CDR3 is 16 amino acids. Germline-derived CDR1 and CDR2 are LGHDT and YNNKEL (reference sequence).

This clonotype was counted only a few times. This chain links TRBV5-1 with TRBJ2-7, with D perhaps matching TRBD1 (5 bases). Per germline, CDR1 SGHRS and CDR2 YFSETQ. The CDR3 consists of 16 residues. Trimming removed 1 base from V and 2 bases from J, with 16 bases in between. The CDR3 spells CASSLSPGRIAYEQYF. The CDR3 region has the DNA TGCGCCAGCAGCTTGTCACCAGGGCGCATCGCCTACGAGCAGTACTTC.

This clonotype was detected many times. The chain carries TRBV5-6 and TRBJ1-2; D remains unclear. Deletions cut 7 bases from V and 8 bases from J, with 18 bases between. The CDR3 totals 13 residues. The germline V gene encodes CDR1 SGHDT and CDR2 YYEEEE. CDR3 nucleotide sequence: TGTGCCAGCCGCCATCGACCCCGCGGGGGCTACACCTTC. It specifies CASRHRPRGGYTF. Complete variable domain (other parts from reference TRBV5-6 and TRBJ1-2): DAGVTQSPTHLIKTRGQQVTLRCSPKSGHDTVSWYQQALGQGPQFIFQYYEEEERQRGNFPDRFSGHQFPNYSSELNVNALLLGDSALYLCASRHRPRGGYTFGSGTRLTVV.

The chain joins TRBV20-1 to TRBJ1-2, with 7 bases that match TRBD1. V lost 5 bases to trimming and J lost 5 bases; unmatched junction nucleotides: 17. The CDR3 has 16 residues. Germline CDR1 is DFQATT and CDR2 is SNEGSKA (reference sequence). CDR3 bases: TGCAGTGCTTATGGGACAGACAACCGACCATCTTATGGCTACACCTTC. It specifies CSAYGTDNRPSYGYTF.

This clonotype was found many times. The chain employs TRBV5-5 and TRBJ1-6; D not resolved. This CDR3 contains 17 residues. The germline V gene encodes CDR1 SGHKS and CDR2 YYEKEE (reference sequence). V was trimmed by 3 bases and J by 8 bases, leaving 21 bases between them. This CDR3 is CASSYIIPGPVDSPLHF. CDR3 in DNA: TGTGCCAGCAGCTACATTATTCCCGGGCCGGTCGATTCACCCCTCCACTTT.

This clonotype came up many times. The chain carries TRBV28 and TRBJ2-4; weak D call: TRBD1 (5 bases). Germline CDR1 reads MDHEN; CDR2 reads SYDVKM. This CDR3 contains 12 residues. V lost 5 bases and J lost 8, with 10 bases in between. CDR3 DNA sequence: TGTGCCAGCAGTGGGCGCAGGGACATTCAGTACTTC. It codes for CASSGRRDIQYF.